This T cell receptor (beta chain) is drawn from a study of cytomegalovirus exposure and HLA in healthy donors. With 5 bases clipped from V and 4 bases from J, the junction kept 3 bases outside the gene matches. Looked up from germline, CDR1 is LNHDA and CDR2 is SQIVND (reference sequence). CDR3 size: 15 residues. Study conclusions and caveats: A previous analysis found most TCR beta V segments productive roughly 87% or roughly 30% of the time. An observed cluster of highly shared sequence variants was recorded as a likely sequencing artifact.

The PCR was carried out with 60 Vbeta primers and 13 Jbeta primers. Sequencing used immunoSEQ multiplex PCR; TCRdb keeps in-frame clones, though not all of them. This sample has 110,000 or so clones, with less than 80% found just once. For this clone: Its specificity is not known.

The V call is TRBV19, the J call TRBJ2-2; the match to TRBD1 covers 11 bases. The sequence was obtained from a woman aged 35 to 49 in good health and CMV-seropositive. The source material was PBMCs. CDR3 amino acids: CASSSGTGGTGELFF. The CDR3 DNA sequence: TGTGCCAGTAGTTCCGGGACAGGGGGCACCGGGGAGCTGTTTTTT. The variable domain in full, completed from reference TRBV19 and TRBJ2-2, reads DGGITQSPKYLFRKEGQNVTLSCEQNLNHDAMYWYRQDPGQGLRLIYYSQIVNDFQKGDIAEGYSVSREKKESFPLTVTSAQKNPTAFYLCASSSGTGGTGELFFGEGSRLTVL.